This T cell receptor (beta chain) emerged from a study of cytomegalovirus exposure and HLA in healthy donors. About the study: An earlier analysis identified 120 million or so unique TCR beta sequences in approximately 170 million T cells.

Findings and limits, study-wide: Cytomegalovirus association was listed for approximately 160 TCR beta chains. Many donors shared some public TCRs, even though most TCR sequences were rare. With DRB1 most and HLA-C fewest, TCR association rates differed between HLA loci in a later analysis.

As regards this clone: Antigen: not known.

The CDR3 extends over 16 amino acids. Germline V lookup: CDR1 SGHDT, CDR2 YYEEEE. Trimming took 3 bases from V and 7 from J; bases not matched to a gene: 7. It was with 60 Vbeta and 13 Jbeta primers that the PCR ran. Data came from immunoSEQ multiplex PCR; TCRdb stores just in-frame clones and leaves some out. Of 140,000 to 150,000 clones listed, 65% to 80% are singletons. Input material: PBMCs. This receptor was taken from a man aged 30 to 39 in good health and CMV-seronegative. The V call is TRBV5-6, the J call TRBJ2-1; 13 nucleotides match TRBD2. Here the CDR3 reads CASSSSTSGGRNEQFF. CDR3 nucleotides: TGTGCCAGCAGCTCGTCGACTAGCGGGGGGCGGAATGAGCAGTTCTTC.